What follows are 30 T cell receptor beta chains derived from one specimen sequenced in a study of regulatory T cells in long-lasting Graves disease. Time point specified: newly diagnosed GD, antithyroid drugs for less than 3 months. The TCR library was made from RNA extracted from PBMCs. Library construction for TCR beta used iRepertoire HTBI primers and Arm-PCR of CDR3 regions. TCRdb reanalysed the multiplex PCR reads using MiXCR and keeps one entry per CDR3 protein. The sample includes approximately 560,000 distinct CDR3 sequences, approximately 16% seen only once; the top ten take around 12%. The data were also submitted as part of a second study, on T cells in Graves' hyperthyroidism and ophthalmopathy.

Sequences were derived from peripheral blood mononuclear cells (PBMCs), sampled at new diagnosis, from a patient treated with antithyroid drugs. These TCRs come from a man in his late teens or twenties with Graves disease.

The chain combines TRBV13 with TRBJ1-2, with TRBD1 identical over 8 bases. There are 15 residues in the CDR3. Trimming at V came to 2 bases and at J to 8 bases, leaving 10 bases not matched to a gene. Germline CDR1 is PRHDT and CDR2 is FYEKMQ (reference sequence). The CDR3: CASSLPGTGLLGYTF. The CDR3 bases are TGTGCCAGCAGCTTACCAGGGACAGGACTTTTGGGCTACACCTTC.

This clonotype was detected a few times. The genes are TRBV5-1 and TRBJ2-7, with 9 bases matching TRBD2. Germline V gene data show CDR1 as SGHRS and CDR2 as YFSETQ. V shed 4 bases, J shed 3 bases, and the junction held 8 bases outside the gene matches. CDR3 length: 15 residues. The CDR3 sequence: CASSPVSSGVYEQYF. The CDR3 nucleotides are TGCGCCAGCAGCCCGGTCTCTAGCGGGGTCTACGAGCAGTACTTC.

The chain recombines TRBV10-2 with TRBJ2-1; the D is unclear. The CDR3 spans 15 residues. V gave up 4 bases and J gave up 6 bases, with 16 bases separating them. CDR1 is WSHSY, CDR2 SAAADI, per germline. CDR3 region: CASSVVGSSTNEQFF. The CDR3 DNA is TGCGCCAGCAGTGTCGTCGGTAGTAGCACCAATGAGCAGTTCTTC.

J is TRBJ2-1 and V is TRBV27; D may be TRBD2 (7 bases). V was cut by 6 bases and J by 2 bases, with 14 bases left in between. Germline CDR1 and CDR2: MNHEY and SMNVEV (reference sequence). This CDR3 contains 15 residues. The CDR3 DNA follows: TGTGCCAGCAGCTCCGGCGGGGGCACCTACAATGAGCAGTTCTTC. As protein: CASSSGGGTYNEQFF.

The chain carries TRBV30 and TRBJ1-5; D is ambiguous. Looked up from germline, CDR1 is GTSNPN and CDR2 is SVGIG (reference sequence). The V end was cut by 0 bases, the J end by 6 bases, with 12 bases between. The CDR3 runs to 14 residues. The CDR3 coding sequence is TGTGCCTGGAGTGTTAAAGGGTTTGGTCAGCCCCAGCATTTT. This gives the protein CAWSVKGFGQPQHF.

This clonotype was observed a few times. The V call is TRBV28, the J call TRBJ2-7; TRBD1 matches at 11 bases. The V gene end was trimmed by 5 bases and the J gene end by 4 bases; junction bases not matched to a gene: 4. Germline loops: CDR1 MDHEN, CDR2 SYDVKM. There are 14 residues in the CDR3. CDR3 amino acids: CASSRTGGQYEQYF. CDR3 sequence (DNA): TGTGCCAGCAGTAGGACAGGGGGCCAGTACGAGCAGTACTTC.

The V and J genes are TRBV24-1 and TRBJ2-2; TRBD2 is a possible D gene (6 bases). This CDR3 has 17 residues. Trimming pared 5 bases from V and 1 base from J, leaving 16 bases between. Germline CDR1 is KGHDR and CDR2 is SFDVKD. The CDR3, as DNA: TGTGCCACCAGTGGGGCAGCCGGGACTTTGAACACCGGGGAGCTGTTTTTT. Amino acid sequence: CATSGAAGTLNTGELFF.

The chain couples TRBV30 to TRBJ2-3; D tentatively reads TRBD1 or TRBD2 (5 bases each). CDR1 GTSNPN and CDR2 SVGIG come from the germline V gene (reference sequence). Trimming left V 8 bases short and J 0 bases short, with 9 bases between. The CDR3 length is 12 residues. The CDR3 DNA is TGTGCCGGGACCGCTAGCACAGATACGCAGTATTTT. It translates to CAGTASTDTQYF.

Written as DNA, the CDR3 is TGTGCCAGCAGCTCTAGCCCTTTCGCGGGCAATGAGCAGTTCTTC. Its translation is CASSSSPFAGNEQFF. The genes are TRBV13 and TRBJ2-1; TRBD2 is a possible D gene (5 bases). The germline gives CDR1 PRHDT, CDR2 FYEKMQ (reference sequence). This CDR3 spans 15 amino acids. V was cut by 4 bases and J by 6 bases, with 16 bases left in between.

The chain employs TRBV15 and TRBJ2-5; TRBD2 is a possible D gene (6 bases). From germline, CDR1 is LNHNV and CDR2 YYDKDF (reference sequence). V was pared by 3 bases and J by 7 bases, with 9 bases between. The CDR3 is 12 residues long. CDR3 DNA sequence: TGTGCCACCAGCAGCGGGAGCGGGACCCAGTACTTC. Translating gives CATSSGSGTQYF.

This chain connects TRBV18 to TRBJ1-3; D is uncertain. The CDR3 loop spans 14 amino acids. V was trimmed by 3 bases and J by 6 bases, leaving 12 bases between them. Germline V lookup: CDR1 KGHSH, CDR2 LQKENI. The CDR3 protein is CASSPRSLENTIYF. DNA of the CDR3: TGTGCCAGCTCACCCAGGAGCCTTGAAAACACCATATATTTT.

This clonotype was picked up a small number of times. DNA for the CDR3: TGTGCCAGCAGTTACGGGACAGTAATAACGAGCTCCTATAATTCACCCCTCCACTTT. This translates into CASSYGTVITSSYNSPLHF. This chain uses TRBV6-2 or TRBV6-3 with TRBJ1-6; TRBD1 aligns across 7 bases. Germline-derived CDR1 and CDR2 are MNHEY and SVGEGT. V lost 2 bases, J lost 0 bases, and 10 bases stayed unmatched. The CDR3 sequence is 19 residues long.

This clonotype was recorded many times. This chain links TRBV7-8 with TRBJ2-7, with D hard to call. This CDR3 is 11 amino acids long. The V gene's germline CDR1 is SGHVS and CDR2 FQNEAQ. V lost 3 bases and J 5 bases, leaving 5 bases between the germline ends. CDR3 DNA sequence: TGTGCCAGCAGCTTTCGGGACGAGCAGTACTTC. Translated: CASSFRDEQYF.

The chain has TRBV7-9 and TRBJ1-6; 7 nucleotides match TRBD1. Looked up from germline, CDR1 is SEHNR and CDR2 is FQNEAQ (reference sequence). V dropped 5 bases and J dropped 5; count of bases not matched to a gene: 6. The CDR3 consists of 15 residues. The CDR3 reads CASSRQGSNNSPLHF. CDR3 in DNA: TGTGCCAGCAGCCGACAGGGATCAAATAATTCACCCCTCCACTTT.

This clonotype was counted at least ten times. V usage is TRBV29-1 and J usage is TRBJ2-5; D perhaps matches TRBD2 (6 bases). The CDR3 extends over 13 amino acids. With 3 bases removed from V and 4 bases from J, the gap between germline ends came to 12 bases. Germline V gene data show CDR1 as SQVTM and CDR2 as ANQGSEA. The CDR3 sequence is CSVDGGGTETQYF. The CDR3 DNA reads as TGCAGCGTTGACGGTGGCGGGACAGAGACCCAGTACTTC. Filled out from reference TRBV29-1 and TRBJ2-5, the complete variable domain reads SAVISQKPSRDICQRGTSLTIQCQVDSQVTMMFWYRQQPGQSLTLIATANQGSEATYESGFVIDKFPISRPNLTFSTLTVSNMSPEDSSIYLCSVDGGGTETQYFGPGTRLLVL.

In its sample, this clonotype was seen many times. This chain joins TRBV2 and TRBJ1-2; D is unresolved. V lost 8 bases and J 3 bases, leaving 10 bases between the germline ends. The CDR3 sequence is 12 residues long. The V gene's germline CDR1 is SNHLY and CDR2 FYNNEI. The CDR3 loop reads CASAGLDYGYTF. In nucleotides, the CDR3 is TGTGCCAGCGCGGGGTTGGACTATGGCTACACCTTC.

This clonotype was seen at least ten times. The rearrangement uses TRBV5-1 and TRBJ2-1; 12 bases are shared with TRBD2. Germline V gene sequence: CDR1 SGHRS, CDR2 YFSETQ. The CDR3 consists of 21 residues. Unmatched junction bases numbered 20, after V lost 5 bases and J lost 2 bases. CDR3 region: CASREAGGLLAGGPTYNEQFF. CDR3 DNA: TGCGCCAGCAGAGAGGCAGGGGGCCTTCTAGCGGGAGGGCCCACCTACAATGAGCAGTTCTTC.

This clonotype was counted between two and nine times. This chain links TRBV6-1 with TRBJ2-4, with TRBD2 matching 12 bases. The length of the CDR3 is 15 residues. The germline V gene has CDR1 MNHNS and CDR2 SASEGT. The ends lost 6 bases at V and 4 bases at J; junction bases unmatched: 4. For the CDR3, the DNA is TGTGCCAGCAGCCGGGGGACTAGCGGGAAAAACATTCAGTACTTC. Translated: CASSRGTSGKNIQYF.

This clonotype was seen repeatedly, ten times or more. The chain is built from TRBV28 and TRBJ2-7, with 9 bases lining up with TRBD1. The CDR3 has 17 residues. V was pared by 7 bases and J by 2 bases, with 15 bases of the junction left unmatched. CDR1 is MDHEN, CDR2 SYDVKM, per germline. The CDR3 nucleotides are TGTGCCAGCACCCTTGGGAGGGTCGGGACAGGGACCTACGAGCAGTACTTC. Protein: CASTLGRVGTGTYEQYF.

Only a few counts were recorded for this clonotype. V and J are TRBV5-1 and TRBJ1-1; D ambiguous. The ends were cut back, 6 bases at V and 5 bases at J, with 20 bases in the middle. The CDR3 has 15 residues. Germline loops: CDR1 SGHRS, CDR2 YFSETQ. CDR3 amino acids: CASKKSLGFRTEAFF. The CDR3 DNA reads TGCGCCAGCAAGAAGAGTTTGGGGTTCCGGACTGAAGCTTTCTTT.

The V and J genes are TRBV7-3 and TRBJ2-5, with a possible D match to TRBD2 (5 bases). The germline V gene encodes CDR1 SGHTA and CDR2 FQGTGA. The V and J ends lost 4 bases and 3 bases respectively, with 12 bases between them. The CDR3 has 14 residues. The CDR3 is CASSSGDYEETQYF. DNA for the CDR3: TGTGCCAGCAGCTCCGGCGACTATGAAGAGACCCAGTACTTC. The variable domain in full, with the rest retrieved from reference TRBV7-3 and TRBJ2-5, is GAGVSQTPSNKVTEKGKYVELRCDPISGHTALYWYRQSLGQGPEFLIYFQGTGAADDSGLPNDRFFAVRPEGSVSTLKIQRTERGDSAVYLCASSSGDYEETQYFGPGTRLLVL.

This clonotype appeared a few times. V is TRBV25-1 and J is TRBJ1-6; D remains unclear. The V gene lost 3 bases and the J gene lost 1 base, with 7 bases spanning the gap. Germline values: CDR1 MGHDK, CDR2 SYGVNS. CDR3 length: 15 amino acids. CDR3 region: CASSEGISYNSPLHF. The CDR3 region has the DNA TGTGCCAGCAGTGAGGGGATTTCCTATAATTCACCCCTCCACTTT.

Ten or more counts support this clonotype. V gene TRBV2 combines with J gene TRBJ1-2; D may be TRBD1 (5 bases). The CDR3 spans 14 residues. CDR1 is SNHLY, CDR2 FYNNEI, per germline. Between the trimmed V and J ends, which lost 3 bases and 7 bases, there was a span of 15 bases. CDR3 bases: TGTGCCAGCAGTGAGCGGGGGATGAGTGGTGGCTACACCTTC. Encoded protein: CASSERGMSGGYTF.

This clonotype showed up many times. The genes are TRBV29-1 and TRBJ2-7; 11 positions match TRBD2. Germline assignment: CDR1 SQVTM and CDR2 ANQGSEA. Unmatched junction bases numbered 4, after V lost 4 bases and J lost 5 bases. The CDR3 spans 13 residues. The CDR3, as DNA: TGCAGCGTTGCGTCGACTAGCGGGAACGAGCAGTACTTC. Its translation is CSVASTSGNEQYF.

This clonotype was counted at least ten times. This sequence joins TRBV5-1 and TRBJ1-5; tentative D call: TRBD1 (5 bases). V was shortened by 4 bases and J by 2 bases, with 13 bases between the two germline ends. The CDR3 length is 15 residues. CDR1 is SGHRS and CDR2 is YFSETQ in the germline V gene. For the CDR3, the DNA is TGCGCCAGCAGCCCGGCGGAGGGGCGCAATCAGCCCCAGCATTTT. Residues: CASSPAEGRNQPQHF.

This clonotype showed up many times. The gene calls are TRBV20-1 and TRBJ2-7; a possible D gene is TRBD2 (5 bases). Trimming pared 3 bases from V and 3 bases from J, leaving 12 bases between. The germline V gene has CDR1 DFQATT and CDR2 SNEGSKA (reference sequence). The length of the CDR3 is 13 residues. CDR3 DNA sequence: TGCAGTGCTAGCTTGGGAGAGGACTACGAGCAGTACTTC. This translates into CSASLGEDYEQYF.

In this sample, this clonotype turned up a few times. The rearrangement links TRBV7-3 to TRBJ2-1, with D unclear. V lost 1 base and J lost 10, with 14 bases in between. This CDR3 is built from 14 residues. Germline CDR1 and CDR2: SGHTA and FQGTGA. CDR3 DNA: TGTGCCAGCAGCTTAAGGACCTTTAATAGCGAGCAGTTCTTC. This sequence encodes CASSLRTFNSEQFF.

The sample holds a few counts of this clonotype. The chain employs TRBV27 and TRBJ1-5, with D possibly being TRBD1 (6 bases). The CDR3 has 20 amino acids. Germline CDR1 and CDR2: MNHEY and SMNVEV (reference sequence). The germline V and J ends were trimmed by 1 base and 2 bases, with 24 bases remaining between them. CDR3 loop: CASSLFPAGRGAGGNQPQHF. Here the CDR3 DNA reads TGTGCCAGCAGTTTATTTCCGGCGGGGAGGGGGGCAGGAGGCAATCAGCCCCAGCATTTT.

This clonotype showed up just a few times. This chain connects TRBV6-2 or TRBV6-3 to TRBJ1-5; a weak D match, TRBD1 (6 bases). The CDR3 is made up of 17 amino acids. Deletions cut 5 bases from V and 3 bases from J, with 20 bases between. The germline V gene encodes CDR1 MNHEY and CDR2 SVGEGT. CDR3: CASSQSTGLDDNQPQHF. CDR3 DNA: TGTGCCAGCAGTCAGAGTACAGGGTTGGATGACAATCAGCCCCAGCATTTT.

This clonotype has a handful of counts. This chain connects TRBV5-1 to TRBJ2-5; 7 positions match TRBD1. Trimming took 2 bases from V and 5 from J; bases not matched to a gene: 12. Germline CDR1 reads SGHRS; CDR2 reads YFSETQ. The CDR3 consists of 16 residues. The CDR3 here is CASSLGSPGGRETQYF. The CDR3 DNA follows: TGCGCCAGCAGCTTAGGATCTCCAGGGGGACGGGAGACCCAGTACTTC.